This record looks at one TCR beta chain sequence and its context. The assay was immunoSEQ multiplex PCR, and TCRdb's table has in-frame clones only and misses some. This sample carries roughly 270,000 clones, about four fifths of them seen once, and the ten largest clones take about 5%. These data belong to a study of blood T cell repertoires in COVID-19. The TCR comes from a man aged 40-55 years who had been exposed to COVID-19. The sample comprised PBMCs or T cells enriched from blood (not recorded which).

The chain's CDR3 is CASRLGLADYEQYF. The CDR3 DNA reads TGTGCAAGTCGCTTGGGACTAGCGGATTACGAGCAGTACTTC. This chain connects TRBV12-2 to TRBJ2-7; the DNA was not used to check the table's D call, TRBD2. TRBV12-2 is termed a pseudogene. The CDR3 runs 14 residues.